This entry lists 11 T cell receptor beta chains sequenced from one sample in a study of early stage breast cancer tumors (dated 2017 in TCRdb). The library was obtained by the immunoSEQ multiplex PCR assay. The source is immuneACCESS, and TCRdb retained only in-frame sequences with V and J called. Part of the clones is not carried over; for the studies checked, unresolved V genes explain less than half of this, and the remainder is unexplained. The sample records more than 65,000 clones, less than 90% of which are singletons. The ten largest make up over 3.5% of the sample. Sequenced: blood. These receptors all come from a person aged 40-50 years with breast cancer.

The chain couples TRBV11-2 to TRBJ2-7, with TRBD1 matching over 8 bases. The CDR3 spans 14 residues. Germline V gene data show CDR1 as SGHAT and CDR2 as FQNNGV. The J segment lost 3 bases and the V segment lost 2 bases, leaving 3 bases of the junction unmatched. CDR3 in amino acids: CASSLLTGVYEQYF. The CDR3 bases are TGTGCCAGCAGCTTACTGACAGGGGTCTACGAGCAGTACTTC.

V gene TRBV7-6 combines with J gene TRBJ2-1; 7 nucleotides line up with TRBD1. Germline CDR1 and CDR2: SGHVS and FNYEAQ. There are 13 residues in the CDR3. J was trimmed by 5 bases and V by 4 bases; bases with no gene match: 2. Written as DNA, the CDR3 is TGTGCCAGCAGCTGGACAGGTGACAATGAGCAGTTCTTC. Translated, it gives CASSWTGDNEQFF.

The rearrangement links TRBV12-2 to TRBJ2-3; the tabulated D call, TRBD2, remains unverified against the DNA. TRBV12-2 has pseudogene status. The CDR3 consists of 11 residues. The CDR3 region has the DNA TGTGCCGAAACTGGTCAAGATACGCAGTATTTT. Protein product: CAETGQDTQYF.

As DNA, the CDR3 is TGTGCCAGCAGTTCCCGAAAAGGGGGAAACACCATATATTTT. Its translation: CASSSRKGGNTIYF. The rearrangement joins TRBV6-5 to TRBJ1-3; no reliable D call. V was trimmed by 4 bases and J by 4 bases, leaving 11 bases between them. This CDR3 region has 14 residues. The germline gives CDR1 MNHEY, CDR2 SVGAGI.

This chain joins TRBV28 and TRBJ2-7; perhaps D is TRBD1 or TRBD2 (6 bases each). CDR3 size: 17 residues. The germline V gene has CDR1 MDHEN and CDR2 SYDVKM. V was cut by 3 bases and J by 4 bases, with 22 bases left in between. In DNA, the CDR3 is TGTGCCAGCAGTTTCGATCCACAGGGAGGTTTGGGTTACGAGCAGTACTTC. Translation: CASSFDPQGGLGYEQYF.

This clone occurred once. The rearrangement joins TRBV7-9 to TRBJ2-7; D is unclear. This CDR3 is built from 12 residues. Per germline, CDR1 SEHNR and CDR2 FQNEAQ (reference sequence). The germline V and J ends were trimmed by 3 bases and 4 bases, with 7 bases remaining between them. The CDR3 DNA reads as TGTGCCAGCAGCTTGGTGGGGTACGAGCAGTACTTC. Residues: CASSLVGYEQYF.

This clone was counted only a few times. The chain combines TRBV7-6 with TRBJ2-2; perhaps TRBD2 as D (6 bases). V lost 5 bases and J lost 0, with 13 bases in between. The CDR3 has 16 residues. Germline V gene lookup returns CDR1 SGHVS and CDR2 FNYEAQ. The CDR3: CASSRIGGTNTGELFF. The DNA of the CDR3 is TGTGCCAGCAGCCGGATCGGAGGGACGAACACCGGGGAGCTGTTTTTT.

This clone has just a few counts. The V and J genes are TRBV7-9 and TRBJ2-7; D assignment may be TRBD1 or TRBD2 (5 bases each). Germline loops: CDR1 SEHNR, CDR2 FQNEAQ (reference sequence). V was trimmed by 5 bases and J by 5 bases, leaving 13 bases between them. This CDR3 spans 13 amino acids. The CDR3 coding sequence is TGTGCCAGCAGCCGGATCGGGGCCCACGAGCAGTACTTC. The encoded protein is CASSRIGAHEQYF. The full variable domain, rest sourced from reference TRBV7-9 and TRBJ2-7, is DTGVSQNPRHKITKRGQNVTFRCDPISEHNRLYWYRQTLGQGPEFLTYFQNEAQLEKSRLLSDRFSAERPKGSFSTLEIQRTEQGDSAMYLCASSRIGAHEQYFGPGTRLTVT.

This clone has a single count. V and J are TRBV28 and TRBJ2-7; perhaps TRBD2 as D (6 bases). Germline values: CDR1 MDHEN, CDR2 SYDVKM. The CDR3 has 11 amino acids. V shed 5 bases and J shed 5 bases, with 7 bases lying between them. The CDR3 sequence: CASSIADEQYF. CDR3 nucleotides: TGTGCCAGCAGTATAGCGGACGAGCAGTACTTC.

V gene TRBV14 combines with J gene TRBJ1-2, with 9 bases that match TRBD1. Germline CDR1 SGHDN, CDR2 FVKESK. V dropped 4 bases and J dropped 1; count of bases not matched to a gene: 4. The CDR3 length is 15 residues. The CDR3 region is CASSLGTGSNYGYTF. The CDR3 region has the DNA TGTGCCAGCAGCCTTGGGACAGGGAGTAACTATGGCTACACCTTC.

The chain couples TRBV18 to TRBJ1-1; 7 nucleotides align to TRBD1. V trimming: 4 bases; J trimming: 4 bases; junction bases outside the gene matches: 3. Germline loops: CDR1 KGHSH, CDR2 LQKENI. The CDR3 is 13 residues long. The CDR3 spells CASSQQGRTEAFF. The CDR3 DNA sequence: TGTGCCAGCTCACAACAGGGGCGCACTGAAGCTTTCTTT.